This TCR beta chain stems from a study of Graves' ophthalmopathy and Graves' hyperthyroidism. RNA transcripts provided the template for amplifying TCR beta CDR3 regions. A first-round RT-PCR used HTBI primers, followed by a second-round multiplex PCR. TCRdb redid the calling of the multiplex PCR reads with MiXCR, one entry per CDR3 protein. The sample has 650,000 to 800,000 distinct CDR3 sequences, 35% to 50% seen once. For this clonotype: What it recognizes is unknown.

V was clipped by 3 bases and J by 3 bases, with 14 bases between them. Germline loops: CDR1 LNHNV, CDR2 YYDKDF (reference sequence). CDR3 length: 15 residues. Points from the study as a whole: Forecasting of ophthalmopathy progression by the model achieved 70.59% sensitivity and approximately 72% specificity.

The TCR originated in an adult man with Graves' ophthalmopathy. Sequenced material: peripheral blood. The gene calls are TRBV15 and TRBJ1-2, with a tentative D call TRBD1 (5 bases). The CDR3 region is CATSSSHQGDYGYTF. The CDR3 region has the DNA TGTGCCACCAGCAGCTCCCACCAGGGTGACTATGGCTACACCTTC.